This passage covers 10 T cell receptor beta chains from one sample sequenced in a study of control samples from healthy donors and cancer patients. This table comes from immunoSEQ multiplex PCR, and its TCRdb copy is limited to in-frame clones, with some not included. The table lists 100,000 to 150,000 clones, about 88% of them singletons. Source material: blood. These TCRs come from a man between 45 and 60 years old in good health.

This CDR3 reads CASSEYMSYEQYF. Here the CDR3 DNA reads TGTGCCAGCAGTGAATATATGAGCTACGAGCAGTACTTC. The J gene is TRBJ2-7, the V gene TRBV25-1; no clear D gene. V gave up 0 bases and J gave up 3 bases, with 6 bases separating them. The V gene's germline CDR1 is MGHDK and CDR2 SYGVNS. The CDR3 totals 13 residues.

This chain joins TRBV11-3 and TRBJ1-1, with 9 bases matching TRBD1. Trimming removed 5 bases from V and 0 bases from J; junction bases left unmatched: 13. The CDR3 loop spans 18 amino acids. Germline assignment: CDR1 SGHNT and CDR2 YENEEA. This CDR3 reads CASSGVGTGYRMNTEAFF. The CDR3, as DNA: TGTGCCAGCAGCGGGGTGGGGACAGGGTATCGGATGAACACTGAAGCTTTCTTT.

The genes are TRBV27 and TRBJ2-2; weak D call: TRBD2 (6 bases). The V end lost 2 bases, the J end lost 5 bases, and 15 bases lay between the germline ends. CDR1 and CDR2 from the germline V gene are MNHEY and SMNVEV (reference sequence). The CDR3 covers 16 residues. The CDR3 DNA reads as TGTGCCAGCAGTTTAGGTCTCGGAGGGAAGACCGGGGAGCTGTTTTTT. Translating gives CASSLGLGGKTGELFF.

The chain recombines TRBV7-9 with TRBJ1-1; D not resolved. This CDR3 comprises 13 residues. Germline V gene lookup returns CDR1 SEHNR and CDR2 FQNEAQ (reference sequence). The V end was cut by 5 bases, the J end by 2 bases, with 9 bases between. The CDR3 protein is CASSLEFNTEAFF. The CDR3 DNA follows: TGTGCCAGCAGCCTAGAATTCAACACTGAAGCTTTCTTT.

The chain combines TRBV5-1 with TRBJ2-2; D gene ambiguous. Germline CDR1 SGHRS, CDR2 YFSETQ. V was cut by 3 bases and J by 2 bases, with 8 bases left in between. The CDR3 contains 14 residues. The CDR3 DNA is TGCGCCAGCAGCTCCCGGGCCAACACCGGGGAGCTGTTTTTT. Translated: CASSSRANTGELFF.

V gene TRBV6-5 combines with J gene TRBJ2-2, with D possibly matching TRBD1 (6 bases). The germline V gene has CDR1 MNHEY and CDR2 SVGAGI. This CDR3 contains 13 residues. V was pared by 10 bases and J by 3 bases, with 12 bases between. In DNA form, the CDR3 reads TGTGCCACCAACCAGGGGCACACCGGGGAGCTGTTTTTT. Translating it yields CATNQGHTGELFF.

The V call is TRBV18, the J call TRBJ2-7, with a weak D call TRBD2 (6 bases). From germline, CDR1 is KGHSH and CDR2 LQKENI. The CDR3 is 14 amino acids. V was cut by 0 bases and J by 3 bases, with 9 bases left in between. This CDR3 reads CASSPPSRGYEQYF. CDR3 nucleotides: TGTGCCAGCTCACCACCGTCGCGGGGCTACGAGCAGTACTTC.

This rearrangement joins TRBV3-1 (or the pseudogene TRBV3-2) to TRBJ1-2; the match to TRBD1 covers 7 bases. Per germline, CDR1 LGHDT and CDR2 YNNKEL (reference sequence). Trimming at V came to 4 bases and at J to 4 bases, leaving 9 bases not matched to a gene. This CDR3 is built from 15 residues. CDR3 in DNA: TGTGCCAGCAGCCTTATGGACAGGCCTACCTATGGCTACACCTTC. It yields the protein CASSLMDRPTYGYTF.

Only a few counts were recorded for this clone. DNA for the CDR3: TGTGCCAGCAGCTTAGGCGTAGGGGCCTACAATGAGCAGTTCTTC. Protein product: CASSLGVGAYNEQFF. The chain carries TRBV7-8 and TRBJ2-1; weak D call: TRBD1 (5 bases). Per the germline V gene, CDR1 is SGHVS and CDR2 is FQNEAQ. CDR3 length: 15 residues. The ends were cut back, 1 base at V and 2 bases at J, with 9 bases in the middle. The variable domain in full, completed from reference TRBV7-8 and TRBJ2-1, reads GAGVSQSPRYKVAKRGQDVALRCDPISGHVSLFWYQQALGQGPEFLTYFQNEAQLDKSGLPSDRFFAERPEGSVSTLKIQRTQQEDSAVYLCASSLGVGAYNEQFFGPGTRLTVL.

The chain employs TRBV5-6 and TRBJ1-3; D remains ambiguous. This CDR3 has 17 residues. Per the germline V gene, CDR1 is SGHDT and CDR2 is YYEEEE. V was pared by 1 base and J by 0 bases, with 14 bases between. CDR3 amino acids: CASSLLAGKSSGNTIYF. The CDR3 nucleotides read TGTGCCAGCAGCTTGCTGGCAGGCAAAAGCTCTGGAAACACCATATATTTT.